The 29 T cell receptor beta chains presented below share a single source sample, sequenced in a study of cytomegalovirus exposure and HLA in healthy donors. 13 Jbeta primers and 60 Vbeta primers were used for the PCR. Method: immunoSEQ multiplex PCR; TCRdb's copy keeps in-frame clones and lacks some. The table has more than 75,000 clones, 60% to 80% seen once; the top ten hold 6.2%. The sequencing input was PBMCs. The origin of the receptors is a woman in her 50s in good health and CMV-seropositive.

The rearrangement joins TRBV30 to TRBJ2-2; 12 bases are a match to TRBD2. From germline, CDR1 is GTSNPN and CDR2 SVGIG (reference sequence). V lost 0 bases to trimming and J lost 6 bases; unmatched junction nucleotides: 5. The CDR3 has 16 residues. For the CDR3, the DNA is TGTGCCTGGAGTGTATGGGCTAGCGGGAGGGCCGGGGAGCTGTTTTTT. This encodes CAWSVWASGRAGELFF. The variable domain in full, with the rest retrieved from reference TRBV30 and TRBJ2-2, is SQTIHQWPATLVQPVGSPLSLECTVEGTSNPNLYWYRQAAGRGLQLLFYSVGIGQISSEVPQNLSASRPQDRQFILSSKKLLLSDSGFYLCAWSVWASGRAGELFFGEGSRLTVL.

The V and J genes are TRBV28 and TRBJ1-1; D ambiguous. CDR3 length: 12 residues. Germline V gene lookup returns CDR1 MDHEN and CDR2 SYDVKM. V shed 2 bases and J shed 5 bases, with 6 bases lying between them. CDR3 nucleotides: TGTGCCAGCAGTTTACAGGAAACTGAAGCTTTCTTT. Protein sequence: CASSLQETEAFF.

The chain uses TRBV18 and TRBJ2-1; 7 bases are shared with TRBD1. Germline lookup yields CDR1 KGHSH and CDR2 LQKENI. The J segment lost 0 bases and the V segment lost 3 bases, leaving 5 bases of the junction unmatched. This CDR3 has 16 amino acids. CDR3 sequence reads: CASSPPGQLSYNEQFF. CDR3 nucleotide sequence: TGTGCCAGCTCACCTCCGGGACAGCTCTCCTACAATGAGCAGTTCTTC.

V is TRBV15 and J is TRBJ2-1; no clear D. With 0 bases removed from V and 7 bases from J, the gap between germline ends came to 13 bases. Looked up from germline, CDR1 is LNHNV and CDR2 is YYDKDF (reference sequence). The CDR3 sequence is 15 residues long. This CDR3 is CATSREFTVINEQFF. For the CDR3, the DNA is TGTGCCACCAGCAGAGAATTCACGGTTATTAATGAGCAGTTCTTC.

J is TRBJ1-5 and V is TRBV5-6; no clear D. The CDR3 is 12 residues long. Germline V gene lookup returns CDR1 SGHDT and CDR2 YYEEEE. Trimming took off 7 bases at V and 0 bases at J, with 5 bases between the two ends. The chain's CDR3 is CASSFSNQPQHF. The CDR3 coding sequence is TGTGCCAGCTCATTTAGCAATCAGCCCCAGCATTTT.

The sample holds one count of this clone. The V and J genes are TRBV15 and TRBJ2-7; a possible D gene is TRBD1 (6 bases). The ends were cut back, 4 bases at V and 2 bases at J, with 9 bases in the middle. CDR3 length equals 13 residues. Germline-derived CDR1 and CDR2 are LNHNV and YYDKDF (reference sequence). CDR3 sequence reads: CATSKDSAYEQYF. For the CDR3, the DNA is TGTGCCACCAGCAAGGACAGTGCCTACGAGCAGTACTTC. Drawing the rest from reference TRBV15 and TRBJ2-7, the complete variable domain is DAMVIQNPRYQVTQFGKPVTLSCSQTLNHNVMYWYQQKSSQAPKLLFHYYDKDFNNEADTPDNFQSRRPNTSFCFLDIRSPGLGDTAMYLCATSKDSAYEQYFGPGTRLTVT.

The CDR3 DNA reads TGCGCCAGCAGTCAAGAGACAGACTATGGCTACACCTTC. Protein product: CASSQETDYGYTF. J is TRBJ1-2 and V is TRBV23-1, with a tentative D call TRBD1 (5 bases). TRBV23-1 is assigned to the ORF class and has an uncertain function. Trimming stripped 2 bases from V and 3 bases from J, with 7 bases between. CDR3 length equals 13 residues.

As DNA, the CDR3 is TGTGCCAGCAGCTTTTATATTACAGGCTCTGGGGCCAACGTCCTGACTTTC. Translated, it gives CASSFYITGSGANVLTF. The V and J genes are TRBV5-8 and TRBJ2-6; tentative D call: TRBD1 (5 bases). CDR1 is SGHTS and CDR2 is YDEGEE in the germline V gene. The V and J ends lost 2 bases and 0 bases respectively, with 12 bases between them. The CDR3 runs to 17 residues.

The J gene is TRBJ2-1, the V gene TRBV20-1; D is ambiguous. In germline, CDR1 is DFQATT, CDR2 SNEGSKA (reference sequence). Trimming left V 5 bases short and J 5 bases short, with 7 bases between. The CDR3 spans 11 residues. The CDR3 nucleotides read TGCAGTGCTCCCCAAAACAATGAGCAGTTCTTC. Protein sequence: CSAPQNNEQFF.

This clone has a handful of counts. Additional DNA sequences in this sample encode the identical CDR3. The V gene is TRBV7-9, the J gene TRBJ2-3, with no clear D. The germline gives CDR1 SEHNR, CDR2 FQNEAQ (reference sequence). The CDR3 spans 13 residues. V lost 3 bases and J 3 bases, leaving 7 bases between the germline ends. The CDR3 DNA reads as TGTGCCAGCAGCTTGTTGAGGACAGATACGCAGTATTTT. Translated: CASSLLRTDTQYF.

The chain links TRBV10-3 to TRBJ1-2; 11 bases agree with TRBD1. Unmatched junction bases numbered 4, after V lost 3 bases and J lost 1 base. The germline gives CDR1 ENHRY, CDR2 SYGVKD. This CDR3 is built from 16 residues. CDR3 amino acids: CAISDGTGGINYGYTF. CDR3 coding DNA: TGTGCCATCAGTGACGGGACAGGGGGGATTAACTATGGCTACACCTTC.

The chain uses TRBV4-2 and TRBJ2-5; TRBD2 matches 11 bases. This CDR3 has 13 residues. CDR1 and CDR2 from the germline V gene are LGHNA and YNFKEQ. Germline trimming cut 6 bases from V and 3 bases from J; bases unmatched to any gene: 0. CDR3: CASRGLAEETQYF. The CDR3 DNA is TGTGCCAGCAGGGGACTAGCGGAAGAGACCCAGTACTTC.

The chain uses TRBV5-1 and TRBJ2-5; D is perhaps TRBD1 (5 bases). V was pared by 6 bases and J by 5 bases, with 14 bases between. From germline, CDR1 is SGHRS and CDR2 YFSETQ. The CDR3 runs 13 residues. The CDR3 nucleotides are TGCGCCAGCACACGACGGACATGGGAGACCCAGTACTTC. Its translation: CASTRRTWETQYF.

This rearrangement joins TRBV5-4 to TRBJ2-5, with D possibly being TRBD1 (7 bases). Per the germline V gene, CDR1 is SGHNT and CDR2 is YYREEE (reference sequence). Trimming cost V 2 bases and J 5 bases, with 13 bases left between them. The CDR3 has 14 residues. The CDR3 bases are TGTGCCAGCAGCTTTCAGGGGGGCGGGGAGACCCAGTACTTC. The encoded protein is CASSFQGGGETQYF.

The chain combines TRBV20-1 with TRBJ2-1; 7 positions agree with TRBD2. The germline gives CDR1 DFQATT, CDR2 SNEGSKA (reference sequence). With V trimmed by 6 bases and J by 10 bases, 6 bases remained unmatched. The CDR3 consists of 11 residues. CDR3 protein: CSAPTSREQFF. For the CDR3, the DNA is TGCAGTGCACCGACTAGCCGGGAGCAGTTCTTC.

The genes are TRBV5-1 and TRBJ2-1, with D unclear. V lost 4 bases to trimming and J lost 5 bases, with 19 bases between them. CDR3 size: 16 residues. Germline V gives CDR1 SGHRS, CDR2 YFSETQ. The CDR3 here is CASSPVEMSQDNEQFF. The CDR3 region has the DNA TGCGCCAGCAGCCCTGTCGAGATGTCCCAAGACAATGAGCAGTTCTTC. The full variable domain, completed using reference TRBV5-1 and TRBJ2-1, is KAGVTQTPRYLIKTRGQQVTLSCSPISGHRSVSWYQQTPGQGLQFLFEYFSETQRNKGNFPGRFSGRQFSNSRSEMNVSTLELGDSALYLCASSPVEMSQDNEQFFGPGTRLTVL.

With respect to this clone: One end of the junction does not line up with germline, which may come from a read error. In DNA form, the CDR3 reads TGTTCCAGCAGCTTAGCGACGGGGAGGGGGAACATTCAGTACTTC. Amino acid sequence: CSSSLATGRGNIQYF. The V gene is TRBV7-9, the J gene TRBJ2-4, with a possible D match to TRBD2 (7 bases). Germline V gene data show CDR1 as SEHNR and CDR2 as FQNEAQ (reference sequence). CDR3 length: 15 amino acids.

V usage is TRBV5-4 and J usage is TRBJ2-7; TRBD1 is a possible D gene (6 bases). Trimming took off 4 bases at V and 6 bases at J, with 23 bases between the two ends. Germline values: CDR1 SGHNT, CDR2 YYREEE (reference sequence). This CDR3 contains 16 residues. CDR3 coding DNA: TGTGCCAGCAGCCATGGACAGTATGCTCCTCCTGGCGAGCAGTACTTC. Amino acids: CASSHGQYAPPGEQYF.

This sequence joins TRBV10-2 and TRBJ2-5; D is unresolved. Trimming took off 6 bases at V and 5 bases at J, with 10 bases between the two ends. The CDR3 has 12 residues. Germline V gene lookup returns CDR1 WSHSY and CDR2 SAAADI. CDR3 nucleotide sequence: TGCGCCAGCAGAAGAAGCAGGGAGACCCAGTACTTC. This sequence encodes CASRRSRETQYF.

This chain uses TRBV7-2 with TRBJ2-7, with unresolved D. This CDR3 has 13 amino acids. CDR1 SGHTA and CDR2 FQGNSA come from the germline V gene. The V end lost 0 bases, the J end lost 8 bases, and 11 bases lay between the germline ends. The DNA for the CDR3 is TGTGCCAGCAGCTTAGCGGTAGACTTCCAGCAGTACTTC. Translating it yields CASSLAVDFQQYF.

In its sample, this clone is medium-sized. The chain recombines TRBV5-5 with TRBJ2-7; 8 nucleotides align to TRBD1. The CDR3 totals 13 residues. CDR1 and CDR2 from the germline V gene are SGHKS and YYEKEE (reference sequence). J lost 7 bases, V lost 4 bases, and 7 bases had no gene match. The CDR3 region is CASSLAGQGEQYF. The CDR3 nucleotides read TGTGCCAGCAGCCTAGCTGGACAGGGTGAGCAGTACTTC.

V gene TRBV19 combines with J gene TRBJ2-1; 12 bases line up with TRBD2. The CDR3 has 12 residues. Germline assignment: CDR1 LNHDA and CDR2 SQIVND (reference sequence). Losses at the gene ends were 10 bases for V and 10 bases for J; bases not matched to a gene: 5. CDR3 sequence reads: CATYGLAGEQFF. The CDR3 coding sequence is TGTGCCACTTACGGACTAGCGGGGGAGCAGTTCTTC.

The V and J genes are TRBV19 and TRBJ2-7, with D uncertain. CDR1 is LNHDA and CDR2 is SQIVND in the germline V gene (reference sequence). CDR3 length equals 12 residues. Trimming left V 6 bases short and J 6 bases short, with 12 bases between. CDR3 DNA: TGTGCCAGTAGCCCAGATGGGCGCGAGCAGTACTTC. Translating gives CASSPDGREQYF.

The chain has TRBV18 and TRBJ2-7, with a possible D match to TRBD1 (6 bases). There are 14 residues in the CDR3. Looked up from germline, CDR1 is KGHSH and CDR2 is LQKENI. V lost 2 bases and J lost 4, with 12 bases in between. CDR3 sequence (DNA): TGTGCCAGCTCACCAGGGGGCATTGGTTACGAGCAGTACTTC. Amino acids: CASSPGGIGYEQYF. The entire variable domain, with the rest obtained from reference TRBV18 and TRBJ2-7, is as follows: NAGVMQNPRHLVRRRGQEARLRCSPMKGHSHVYWYRQLPEEGLKFMVYLQKENIIDESGMPKERFSAEFPKEGPSILRIQQVVRGDSAAYFCASSPGGIGYEQYFGPGTRLTVT.

The rearrangement uses TRBV11-2 and TRBJ1-1, with D uncertain. Per the germline V gene, CDR1 is SGHAT and CDR2 is FQNNGV. CDR3 size: 15 residues. V was clipped by 3 bases and J by 0 bases, with 11 bases between them. In DNA, the CDR3 is TGTGCCAGCAGCTTCCTTCAGAGGATGAACACTGAAGCTTTCTTT. This codes for CASSFLQRMNTEAFF. The whole variable domain, filled in from reference TRBV11-2 and TRBJ1-1, reads EAGVAQSPRYKIIEKRQSVAFWCNPISGHATLYWYQQILGQGPKLLIQFQNNGVVDDSQLPKDRFSAERLKGVDSTLKIQPAKLEDSAVYLCASSFLQRMNTEAFFGQGTRLTVV.

The chain joins TRBV7-6 to TRBJ2-7; D is perhaps TRBD2 (7 bases). The CDR3 is 11 amino acids. The germline V gene encodes CDR1 SGHVS and CDR2 FNYEAQ. The ends were cut back, 4 bases at V and 11 bases at J, with 12 bases in the middle. CDR3 sequence (DNA): TGTGCCAGCAGCTGGAGGGAGGGGGAGTACTTC. Its translation is CASSWREGEYF. The whole variable domain, remainder taken from reference TRBV7-6 and TRBJ2-7, is GAGVSQSPRYKVTKRGQDVALRCDPISGHVSLYWYRQALGQGPEFLTYFNYEAQQDKSGLPNDRFSAERPEGSISTLTIQRTEQRDSAMYRCASSWREGEYFGPGTRLTVT.

The gene calls are TRBV27 and TRBJ2-7; 11 bases match TRBD2. Unmatched junction bases numbered 2, after V lost 8 bases and J lost 2 bases. This CDR3 is built from 13 residues. Germline lookup yields CDR1 MNHEY and CDR2 SMNVEV (reference sequence). In DNA, the CDR3 is TGTGCCAGCGGGACTAGCGGCCCCTACGAGCAGTACTTC. Protein sequence: CASGTSGPYEQYF.

This clone was detected only a few times. The chain has TRBV6-4 and TRBJ2-3; D remains unclear. The germline V gene encodes CDR1 MRHNA and CDR2 SNTAGT. The CDR3 runs to 14 residues. Trimming shortened V by 3 bases and J by 1 base, and 8 bases separated the two germline ends. This CDR3 reads CASSDGLGTDTQYF. Here the CDR3 DNA reads TGTGCCAGCAGTGATGGCCTAGGCACAGATACGCAGTATTTT.

V usage is TRBV7-9 and J usage is TRBJ2-1; tentative D call: TRBD1 (5 bases). The germline V and J ends were trimmed by 8 bases and 4 bases, with 15 bases remaining between them. The CDR3 has 14 residues. Germline V gene lookup returns CDR1 SEHNR and CDR2 FQNEAQ (reference sequence). The CDR3 sequence: CASSQGEMYNEQFF. CDR3 bases: TGTGCCAGCTCGCAGGGCGAAATGTACAATGAGCAGTTCTTC.